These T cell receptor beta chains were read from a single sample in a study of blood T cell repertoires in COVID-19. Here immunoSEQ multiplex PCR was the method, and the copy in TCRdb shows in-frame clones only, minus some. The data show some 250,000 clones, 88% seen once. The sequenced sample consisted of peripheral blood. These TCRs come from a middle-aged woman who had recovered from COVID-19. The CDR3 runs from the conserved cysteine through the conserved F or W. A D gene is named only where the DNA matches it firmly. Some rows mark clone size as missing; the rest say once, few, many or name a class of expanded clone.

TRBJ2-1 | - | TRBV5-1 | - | TGCGCCAGCAGCTCCCACGGGGAACGTGAGCAGTTCTTC | CASSSHGEREQFF
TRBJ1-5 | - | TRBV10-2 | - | TGCGCCAGCAGTGAGTCCCGGGGGCGGGGGGGCAATCAGCCCCAGCATTTT | CASSESRGRGGNQPQHF
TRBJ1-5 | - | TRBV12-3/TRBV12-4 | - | TGTGCCACCGCGTGGGCAGCCAATCAGCCCCAGCATTTT | CATAWAANQPQHF
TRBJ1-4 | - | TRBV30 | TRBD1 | TGTGCCGGGCACAGGGGGCGAACAACTAATGAAAAACTGTTTTTT | CAGHRGRTTNEKLFF
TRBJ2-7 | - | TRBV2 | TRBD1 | TGTGCCAGCAGCCTAGACAGGGGGCGGATCGGCGAGCAGTACTTC | CASSLDRGRIGEQYF
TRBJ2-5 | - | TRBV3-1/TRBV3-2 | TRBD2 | TGTGCCAGCACCCCCCGGGGCGGGAGTCAAGAGACCCAGTACTTC | CASTPRGGSQETQYF
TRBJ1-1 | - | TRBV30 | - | TGTGCCTGGAGTGTAGTGGGGACCCTTGGGACTTGGGGCCTCGGGAACACTGAAGCTTTCTTT | CAWSVVGTLGTWGLGNTEAFF
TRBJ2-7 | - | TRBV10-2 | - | TGCGCCAGCATGGGCACTAGATACGAGCAGTACTTC | CASMGTRYEQYF
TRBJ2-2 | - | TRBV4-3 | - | TGCGCCAGCAGCCAACCACTAGGGTCTGGAGCCCTACGCACCGGGGAGCTGTTTTTT | CASSQPLGSGALRTGELFF
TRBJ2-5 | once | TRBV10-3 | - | TGTGCCATCAGTGACGGCGGCAAAGAGACCCAGTACTTC | CAISDGGKETQYF
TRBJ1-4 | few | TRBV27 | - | TGTGCCAGCAGTTTACTGGGGGCGCACGAAAAACTGTTTTTT | CASSLLGAHEKLFF
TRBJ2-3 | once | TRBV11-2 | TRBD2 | TGTGCCAGCAGCCCCGCGGGACTAGCCTATGATACGCAGTATTTT | CASSPAGLAYDTQYF
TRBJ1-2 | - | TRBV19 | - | TGTGCCAGTAGGGGCGCTTATGGCTACACCTTC | CASRGAYGYTF
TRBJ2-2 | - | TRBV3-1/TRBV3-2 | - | TGTGCCAGCAGCCAACTGGGGGCGGGCGGGGAGCTGTTTTTT | CASSQLGAGGELFF
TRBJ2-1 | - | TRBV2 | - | TGTGCCAGCGAGTGGGGGCAGGCCGATGAGCAGTTCTTC | CASEWGQADEQFF
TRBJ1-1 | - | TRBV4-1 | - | TGCGCCAGCAGCCAAGAGGCGGTTCCGAACACTGAAGCTTTCTTT | CASSQEAVPNTEAFF
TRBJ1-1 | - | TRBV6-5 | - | TGTGCCAGCAGAACCTCCAGGGTGAACACTGAAGCTTTCTTT | CASRTSRVNTEAFF
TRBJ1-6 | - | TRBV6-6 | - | TGTGCCAGCAGTTACGGCCAGACCTATAATTCACCCCTCCACTTT | CASSYGQTYNSPLHF
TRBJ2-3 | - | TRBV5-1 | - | TGCGCCAGCAGCTTGGGGCCCCACACAGATACGCAGTATTTT | CASSLGPHTDTQYF
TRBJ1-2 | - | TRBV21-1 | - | TGTGCCAGCAGCAAGGGACACAAATATGGCTACACCTTC | CASSKGHKYGYTF
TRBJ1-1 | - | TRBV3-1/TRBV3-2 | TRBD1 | TGTGCCAGCAGCCTCCACCCGACAGGGGCCAATGAAGCTTTCTTT | CASSLHPTGANEAFF
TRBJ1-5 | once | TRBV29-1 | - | TGCAGCCCCCGTTCCCCCCCACGGGGGAGGACGGATCAGCCCCAGCATTTT | CSPRSPPRGRTDQPQHF
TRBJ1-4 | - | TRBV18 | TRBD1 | TGTGCCAGCTCACCACCCCGGACAGGGCAAGGTGAAAAACTGTTTTTT | CASSPPRTGQGEKLFF
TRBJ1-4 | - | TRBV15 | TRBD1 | TGTGCCACCAGCAGACCGGGACAGGGTCTAGAAAAACTGTTTTTT | CATSRPGQGLEKLFF
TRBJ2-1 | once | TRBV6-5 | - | TGTGCCAGCAGACGGGACCCAGGGGCCATCAATGAGCAGTTCTTC | CASRRDPGAINEQFF
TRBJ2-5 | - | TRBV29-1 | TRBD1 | TGCAGCGTTGAAGGACAGGGGTTGGAGACCCAGTACTTC | CSVEGQGLETQYF
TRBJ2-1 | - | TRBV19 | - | TGTGCCAGTAGTATAGTGGCTAGCGACGAGCAGTTCTTC | CASSIVASDEQFF
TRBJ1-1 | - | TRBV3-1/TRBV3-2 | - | TGTGCCAGCAGCCAAGGGACAGTTAGCATGAACACTGAAGCTTTCTTT | CASSQGTVSMNTEAFF
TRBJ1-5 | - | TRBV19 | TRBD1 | TGTGCCAGTAGTCCCAGGGAGACAGGGTTGGGGCAGCCCCAGCATTTT | CASSPRETGLGQPQHF
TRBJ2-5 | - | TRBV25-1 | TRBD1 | TGTGCCAGCAGTGAAGTAGACAGGGCCCCTGGGGAGACCCAGTACTTC | CASSEVDRAPGETQYF
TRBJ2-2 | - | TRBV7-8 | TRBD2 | TGTGCCAGCAGCGGCTCGGCGGGGGGGGCCGGGGAGCTGTTTTTT | CASSGSAGGAGELFF
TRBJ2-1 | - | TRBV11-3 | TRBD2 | TGTGCCAGCAGCCACCCCCTGGGGGGAGGGCCCTCGGATGAGCAGTTCTTC | CASSHPLGGGPSDEQFF
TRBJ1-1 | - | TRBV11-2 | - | TGTGCCAGCAGCTGGGGGCCCCAGGGCACTGAAGCTTTCTTT | CASSWGPQGTEAFF
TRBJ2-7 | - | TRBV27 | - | TGTGCCAGCAGTTTGTCCCCATCCTACGAGCAGTACTTC | CASSLSPSYEQYF
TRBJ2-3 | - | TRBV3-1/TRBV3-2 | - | TGTGCCAGCAGCCAATATACTCCTACAGATACGCAGTATTTT | CASSQYTPTDTQYF
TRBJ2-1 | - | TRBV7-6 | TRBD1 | TGTGCCAGCAGCCCAAGGGGACAGGTGTCCTACAATGAGCAGTTCTTC | CASSPRGQVSYNEQFF
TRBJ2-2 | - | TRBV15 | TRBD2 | TGTGCCACCAGGGGGACTAGCGGGATCGGGGAGCTGTTTTTT | CATRGTSGIGELFF
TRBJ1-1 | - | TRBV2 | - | TGTGCCAGCAGTGAGGGCGGTCAGGGAGGGGCTTTCTTT | CASSEGGQGGAFF
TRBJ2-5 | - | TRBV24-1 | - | TGTGCCACCAGTGATTTTGCGGGGCAAGAGACCCAGTACTTC | CATSDFAGQETQYF
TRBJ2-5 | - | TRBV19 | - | TGTGCCAGCTCCCTCGGGACCCCCGGGGGGACCCAGTACTTC | CASSLGTPGGTQYF
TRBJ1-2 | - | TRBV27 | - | TGTGCCAGCAGTTTTGGGGCAGGGGACAACTCTAACTATGGCTACACCTTC | CASSFGAGDNSNYGYTF
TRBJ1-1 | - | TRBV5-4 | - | TGTGCCAGCAGCTTGGGGGGGACAAGGAACACTGAAGCTTTCTTT | CASSLGGTRNTEAFF
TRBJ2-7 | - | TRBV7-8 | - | TGTGCCAGCAGCCCCCCCTTCAGCGAGCAGTACTTC | CASSPPFSEQYF
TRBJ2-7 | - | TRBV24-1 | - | TGTGCCACGGGAAACAGGGACTACGAGCAGTACTTC | CATGNRDYEQYF
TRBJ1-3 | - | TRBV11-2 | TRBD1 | TGTGCCAGCAGCTCCGACGGACAGGGCCCTGGAAACACCATATATTTT | CASSSDGQGPGNTIYF
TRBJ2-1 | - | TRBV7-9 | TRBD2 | TGTGCCAGCAGCGCCTGGACTAGCGGAAACTACAATGAGCAGTTCTTC | CASSAWTSGNYNEQFF
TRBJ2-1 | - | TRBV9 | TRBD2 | TGTGCCAGCAGGGCGGGGGAAACCTACAATGAGCAGTTCTTC | CASRAGETYNEQFF
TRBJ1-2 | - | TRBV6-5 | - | TGTGCCACCCAGGCTGGGGGGGCGGCCTATGGCTACACCTTC | CATQAGGAAYGYTF
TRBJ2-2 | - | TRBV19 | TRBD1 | TGTGCCAGTAGTTCCGAAGACAGGGGGCCGGACACCGGGGAGCTGTTTTTT | CASSSEDRGPDTGELFF
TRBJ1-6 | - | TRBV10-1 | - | TGCGCCAGCCGGGGCGGGGGGGTGTGGTCACCCCTCCACTTT | CASRGGGVWSPLHF
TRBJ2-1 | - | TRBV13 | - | TGTGCCAGCAGCCGACAGTACAATGAGCAGTTCTTC | CASSRQYNEQFF
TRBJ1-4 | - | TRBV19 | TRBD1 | TGTGCCAGTAGTATGCCCGGGGACAGGATTAATGAAAAACTGTTTTTT | CASSMPGDRINEKLFF
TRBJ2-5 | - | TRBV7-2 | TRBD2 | TGTGCCAGCAGCTTACGTAGCGGGCCCCAAGAGACCCAGTACTTC | CASSLRSGPQETQYF
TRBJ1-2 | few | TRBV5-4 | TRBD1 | TGTGCCAGCAGCCCGGGGACAGCCCAAGAGGGCTATGGCTACACCTTC | CASSPGTAQEGYGYTF
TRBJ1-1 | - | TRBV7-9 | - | TGTGCCAGCAGCCCCGAATTGGGAGGGGAAGCTTTCTTT | CASSPELGGEAFF
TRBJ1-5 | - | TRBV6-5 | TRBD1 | TGTGCCAGCAGTTCCCAGACAGGGGGAGGTCAGCCCCAGCATTTT | CASSSQTGGGQPQHF
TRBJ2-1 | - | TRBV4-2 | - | TGTGCCAGCAGCCACCCCGCTAGCCGAGGGAATGAGCAGTTCTTC | CASSHPASRGNEQFF
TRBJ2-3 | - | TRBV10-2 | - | TGCGCCAGCAGTGAGTACCCGGGCACAGATACGCAGTATTTT | CASSEYPGTDTQYF
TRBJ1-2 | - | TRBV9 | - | TGTGCCAGCAGCGTAGGCCCCCAGGGTCCCCAATATGGCTACACCTTC | CASSVGPQGPQYGYTF